The 5 T cell receptor beta chains reported below all come from one sample, sequenced in a study of cytotoxic CD8 clonotypes in ibrutinib-treated CLL. Libraries were prepared by immunoSEQ multiplex PCR; TCRdb keeps only in-frame clonotypes and omits some of them. The sample has 250,000 to 350,000 clones, around 76% seen once; the top ten hold approximately 5.6%. The material sequenced was PBMCs, taken at disease progression, from a patient treated with ibrutinib. The receptor set was obtained from a human donor with chronic lymphocytic leukemia.

The V call is TRBV10-2, the J call TRBJ1-1; TRBD1 aligns across 7 bases. The V segment lost 9 bases and the J segment 2 bases; nucleotides outside the gene matches: 9. CDR1 is WSHSY and CDR2 is SAAADI in the germline V gene. CDR3 length equals 14 residues. CDR3 DNA sequence: TGCGCCAGTCAGGGGGACAGCATTAACACTGAAGCTTTCTTT. This encodes CASQGDSINTEAFF.

This clone was seen only a few times. V is TRBV9 and J is TRBJ2-5; 7 positions agree with TRBD1. V shed 7 bases, J shed 4 bases, and the junction held 4 bases outside the gene matches. The CDR3 sequence is 12 residues long. The germline V gene has CDR1 SGDLS and CDR2 YYNGEE. CDR3 loop: CASARDRETQYF. The CDR3 nucleotides are TGTGCCAGCGCCCGGGACAGAGAGACCCAGTACTTC.

This clone was detected a few times. The rearrangement uses TRBV9 and TRBJ2-3; 11 positions match TRBD2. J was trimmed by 6 bases and V by 3 bases; bases with no gene match: 3. CDR1 and CDR2 from the germline V gene are SGDLS and YYNGEE. The CDR3 loop spans 14 amino acids. For the CDR3, the DNA is TGTGCCAGCAGCGGTAGCGGGAGGGCGGATACGCAGTATTTT. Translating gives CASSGSGRADTQYF.

This clone appeared a single time. The rearrangement joins TRBV4-2 to TRBJ1-4; D possibly corresponds to TRBD1 (5 bases). Germline CDR1 and CDR2: LGHNA and YNFKEQ. Trimming took 3 bases from V and 5 from J, leaving 13 bases between them. The CDR3 runs 15 residues. CDR3 nucleotide sequence: TGTGCCAGCAGCCAGCCCGGGACGGAAAATGAAAAACTGTTTTTT. Translation: CASSQPGTENEKLFF.

The chain carries TRBV7-9 and TRBJ2-2; TRBD2 agrees at 7 bases. The CDR3 totals 15 residues. With V trimmed by 2 bases and J by 4 bases, 4 bases remained unmatched. The germline gives CDR1 SEHNR, CDR2 FQNEAQ (reference sequence). The CDR3 loop reads CASSLLAGRTGELFF. CDR3 coding DNA: TGTGCCAGCAGCTTATTAGCGGGCCGCACCGGGGAGCTGTTTTTT.